Listed below are T cell receptor beta chains from one sample, sequenced in a study of shared clonotypes between healthy human individuals. Some clones are missing from TCRdb's copy, which holds only in-frame ones; the method was immunoSEQ multiplex PCR. The data show some 2.3 million clones, roughly 93% seen once. Sequenced material: naive CD4+ T cells from PBMCs. The receptor source for this set is a man aged 18 to 35 in good health. Some clones in this sample may be carry-over from other donors' samples. The CDR3 runs from the conserved cysteine through the conserved F or W. D genes are given only for firm matches. Only some rows state a clone size, as once, few, many or a class for expanded clones.

abundance,v_gene,j_gene,d_gene,CDR3aa,CDR3nt
few,TRBV5-1,TRBJ1-2,NA,CASSLDREGGGYTF,TGCGCCAGCAGCTTGGACAGGGAAGGAGGTGGCTACACCTTC
NA,TRBV19,TRBJ1-4,TRBD1,CASRIRGPGEKLFF,TGTGCCAGTAGAATCAGGGGGCCGGGTGAAAAACTGTTTTTT
NA,TRBV27,TRBJ2-3,NA,CASSLLGSDTQYF,TGTGCCAGCAGTTTGCTGGGTTCAGATACGCAGTATTTT
NA,TRBV29-1,TRBJ1-4,NA,CSVMVQTEKLFF,TGCAGCGTTATGGTCCAGACTGAAAAACTGTTTTTT
NA,TRBV6-5,TRBJ1-6,NA,CASTLTLAGSPLHF,TGTGCCAGCACCCTGACGCTCGCTGGGTCACCCCTCCACTTT
NA,TRBV19,TRBJ1-2,NA,CASEPTSFYGYTF,TGTGCCAGCGAGCCGACGAGCTTCTATGGCTACACCTTC
NA,TRBV4-3,TRBJ2-1,NA,CASSQEIAVGAASSYNEQFF,TGCGCCAGCAGCCAAGAAATAGCGGTAGGGGCGGCCTCTTCCTACAATGAGCAGTTCTTC
once,TRBV19,TRBJ2-7,NA,CASSNHYRARYEQYF,TGTGCCAGTAGTAACCATTACAGGGCCCGCTACGAGCAGTACTTC
NA,TRBV10-2,TRBJ2-1,NA,CASSRTYYNEQFF,TGCGCCAGCTCCCGTACCTACTACAATGAGCAGTTCTTC
NA,TRBV11-1,TRBJ2-3,NA,CASSLGSRFTDTQYF,TGTGCCAGCAGCTTAGGGTCACGTTTCACAGATACGCAGTATTTT
NA,TRBV20-1,TRBJ2-7,NA,CSGTMVYEQYF,TGCAGTGGTACTATGGTCTACGAGCAGTACTTC
once,TRBV10-3,TRBJ1-2,TRBD1,CATLRDRDSHYGYTF,TGTGCCACACTCAGGGACCGGGACAGCCACTATGGCTACACCTTC
NA,TRBV28,TRBJ1-1,TRBD1,CASTSTGETEAFF,TGTGCCAGTACGTCGACAGGGGAGACTGAAGCTTTCTTT
NA,TRBV28,TRBJ2-7,NA,CASSVIGVPHEQYF,TGTGCCAGCAGTGTAATAGGGGTCCCCCACGAGCAGTACTTC
NA,TRBV30,TRBJ1-2,NA,CAWCSGDTYGYTF,TGTGCCTGGTGTAGTGGGGATACCTATGGCTACACCTTC
NA,TRBV4-1,TRBJ2-5,NA,CASSQGGETQYF,TGCGCCAGCAGCCAAGGAGGAGAGACCCAGTACTTC
once,TRBV4-1,TRBJ2-3,TRBD1,CASSLRWGQGADTQYF,TGCGCCAGCAGCCTCCGCTGGGGACAGGGTGCAGATACGCAGTATTTT
NA,TRBV5-1,TRBJ2-5,TRBD2,CASSAGLAVAPQYF,TGCGCCAGCAGCGCGGGACTAGCGGTTGCCCCCCAGTACTTC
NA,TRBV21-1,TRBJ2-7,NA,CASSTGTGHSYEQYF,TGTGCCAGCAGCACCGGGACAGGACACTCCTACGAGCAGTACTTC
NA,TRBV5-1,TRBJ2-5,TRBD1,CASSPGGTGGRETQYF,TGCGCCAGCAGCCCTGGGGGGACAGGGGGCCGGGAGACCCAGTACTTC
NA,TRBV2,TRBJ2-5,NA,CASSETRVETQYF,TGTGCCAGCAGTGAAACCAGGGTAGAGACCCAGTACTTC
NA,TRBV9,TRBJ2-5,TRBD2,CASSTAGTSGNRETQYF,TGTGCCAGCAGCACCGCGGGGACTAGCGGGAATAGAGAGACCCAGTACTTC
NA,TRBV27,TRBJ2-7,TRBD1,CASSLWGTGEQYF,TGTGCCAGCAGTTTATGGGGGACAGGCGAGCAGTACTTC
NA,TRBV9,TRBJ2-5,NA,CASSARGYQETQYF,TGTGCCAGCAGCGCCAGGGGTTACCAAGAGACCCAGTACTTC
NA,TRBV14,TRBJ2-1,NA,CASSHGSEQFF,TGTGCCAGCAGCCACGGTTCTGAGCAGTTCTTC
NA,TRBV6-5,TRBJ2-7,NA,CATGGGGRHEQYF,TGTGCCACCGGGGGCGGGGGTAGGCACGAGCAGTACTTC
few,TRBV10-1,TRBJ2-2,NA,CASSEGTTGELFF,TGCGCCAGCAGTGAGGGAACCACCGGGGAGCTGTTTTTT
NA,TRBV5-8,TRBJ2-5,TRBD1,CASSSGQGSETQYF,TGTGCCAGCAGCTCAGGACAGGGATCGGAGACCCAGTACTTC
NA,TRBV28,TRBJ2-1,TRBD2,CASSSPPGLARYSYNEQFF,TGTGCCAGCAGCTCCCCTCCCGGACTAGCGCGCTACTCCTACAATGAGCAGTTCTTC
NA,TRBV27,TRBJ2-2,NA,CASSSSPGVAGELFF,TGTGCCAGCAGTTCCTCCCCGGGAGTAGCCGGGGAGCTGTTTTTT
NA,TRBV5-5,TRBJ2-7,TRBD1,CASAPGQGPYEQYF,TGTGCCAGCGCACCGGGACAGGGACCCTACGAGCAGTACTTC
once,TRBV9,TRBJ2-5,NA,CASSAGRSLETQYF,TGTGCCAGCAGCGCGGGTAGGTCTTTGGAGACCCAGTACTTC
NA,TRBV7-2,TRBJ2-7,TRBD2,CASRPGLAETYEQYF,TGTGCCAGCAGACCTGGACTAGCGGAAACCTACGAGCAGTACTTC
once,TRBV7-9,TRBJ2-7,TRBD1,CASSPTRGQYEQYF,TGTGCCAGCAGCCCTACCAGGGGGCAGTACGAGCAGTACTTC
NA,TRBV28,TRBJ2-6,NA,CASSARGVGANVLTF,TGTGCCAGCAGTGCCAGGGGCGTAGGGGCCAACGTCCTGACTTTC
NA,TRBV10-2,TRBJ1-1,NA,CASRKTVEGTEAFF,TGCGCCAGCAGGAAGACCGTGGAGGGCACTGAAGCTTTCTTT
NA,TRBV7-9,TRBJ1-5,NA,CASSLGDSIRQPQHF,TGTGCCAGCAGCTTAGGGGACTCCATCAGGCAGCCCCAGCATTTT